These 28 T cell receptor beta chains share one sample of origin, sequenced in a study of blood T cells in healthy people across ages. Primers used in a second PCR of roughly 6 to 12 cycles were a sample-barcoded 5' primer and a J-beta primer mix. TCRdb re-called the 5' RACE reads through MiXCR, storing one row per CDR3 protein. The sample has about 1.6 million distinct CDR3 sequences, 30% to 40% seen once. The sample comprised blood. These receptors originate from a woman aged 30 to 39 in good health.

As for this clonotype: A read error may explain this, as a much larger clone is one base away. This sequence joins TRBV30 and TRBJ1-1; D possibly corresponds to TRBD1 (5 bases). The germline gives CDR1 GTSNPN, CDR2 SVGIG (reference sequence). The CDR3 spans 17 residues. CDR3 sequence (DNA): TGTGCCTGGAGGGATTTGAACTTGGGACGGATGAACATTGAAGCTTTCTTT. Translating gives CAWRDLNLGRMNIEAFF.

The chain carries TRBV12-3 or TRBV12-4 and TRBJ2-6, with D unclear. The CDR3 contains 11 residues. V lost 8 bases to trimming and J lost 3 bases, with 2 bases between them. The CDR3 spells CASRGANVLTF. CDR3 nucleotide sequence: TGTGCCAGCCGTGGGGCCAACGTCCTGACTTTC.

Details on this clonotype: At one of its ends the junction is not consistent with the germline gene, which may arise from a read error. The chain carries TRBV11-2 and TRBJ2-4, with D tentatively TRBD2 (7 bases). This CDR3 contains 14 residues. Looked up from germline, CDR1 is SGHAT and CDR2 is FQNNGV. The CDR3 DNA reads as TGTGCCGGCAGTTTCGCGGACGGGGAGGGGGAGCAGTACTTC. This codes for CAGSFADGEGEQYF.

This clonotype was observed many times. The V gene is TRBV27, the J gene TRBJ2-4, with D possibly matching TRBD1 (7 bases). V was clipped by 6 bases and J by 5 bases, with 20 bases between them. The CDR3 has 16 residues. Germline V gene data show CDR1 as MNHEY and CDR2 as SMNVEV (reference sequence). CDR3: CASSLSGQGGQNIQYF. DNA of the CDR3: TGTGCCAGCAGCCTTAGTGGGCAGGGGGGCCAAAACATTCAGTACTTC.

This clonotype was detected only a few times. This chain uses TRBV12-5 with TRBJ2-1, with D perhaps being TRBD1 or TRBD2 (5 bases each). The CDR3 sequence is 17 residues long. Germline V CDR1 and CDR2: LGHNT, FRNRAP. The V end lost 7 bases, the J end lost 6 bases, and 25 bases lay between the germline ends. The CDR3 here is CASAIASSGGVFNEQFF. CDR3 nucleotides: TGTGCTAGTGCCATTGCGTCGTCTGGGGGTGTTTTCAATGAGCAGTTCTTC.

The chain uses TRBV4-1 and TRBJ1-4, with D possibly matching TRBD1 (6 bases). Germline V gene lookup returns CDR1 MGHRA and CDR2 YSYEKL. The CDR3 has 17 amino acids. Trimming cost V 0 bases and J 8 bases, with 19 bases left between them. The CDR3 is CASSQERDIGSREKLFF. CDR3 nucleotide sequence: TGCGCCAGCAGCCAAGAGAGGGACATTGGGAGTAGGGAAAAACTGTTTTTT.

Worth noting for this clonotype: A single base separates this from a much larger clone, so it may be a read error. V and J are TRBV7-2 and TRBJ2-4; D may be TRBD2 (5 bases). Germline V lookup: CDR1 SGHTA, CDR2 FQGNSA. The CDR3 has 13 amino acids. The CDR3 sequence: CASSLSRENIPYF. DNA for the CDR3: TGTGCCAGCAGCTTATCCCGGGAAAACATTCCGTACTTC. The full variable domain, with the rest looked up from reference TRBV7-2 and TRBJ2-4, is GAGVSQSPSNKVTEKGKDVELRCDPISGHTALYWYRQSLGQGLEFLIYFQGNSAPDKSGLPSDRFSAERTGGSVSTLTIQRTQQEDSAVYLCASSLSRENIPYFGAGTRLSVL.

This chain connects TRBV9 to TRBJ1-2, with 7 bases that match TRBD1. Germline CDR1 and CDR2: SGDLS and YYNGEE. The length of the CDR3 is 15 residues. V was clipped by 3 bases and J by 0 bases; unmatched bases: 5. The CDR3: CASSGGDSTNYGYTF. The CDR3 nucleotides are TGTGCCAGCAGCGGAGGGGACAGCACTAACTATGGCTACACCTTC.

The rearrangement uses TRBV20-1 and TRBJ1-1, with D maybe TRBD1 (5 bases). CDR1 is DFQATT, CDR2 SNEGSKA, per germline (reference sequence). This CDR3 comprises 13 residues. Trimming pared 2 bases from V and 3 bases from J, leaving 10 bases between. Here the CDR3 DNA reads TGCAGTGCTAGACAGGGAGGTTACACTGAAGCTTTCTTT. Residues: CSARQGGYTEAFF.

This clonotype was found a few times. The chain is built from TRBV7-9 and TRBJ2-1; D possibly corresponds to TRBD2 (5 bases). The CDR3 extends over 13 amino acids. Trimming stripped 9 bases from V and 7 bases from J, with 16 bases between. Germline CDR1 reads SEHNR; CDR2 reads FQNEAQ (reference sequence). DNA of the CDR3: TGTGCCAGTAAACCCGAGAGGAGGAATGAGCAGTTCTTC. Its translation is CASKPERRNEQFF.

The chain is built from TRBV6-5 and TRBJ1-2, with 10 bases that match TRBD1. Trimming removed 2 bases from V and 2 bases from J; junction bases left unmatched: 5. There are 16 residues in the CDR3. The germline V gene has CDR1 MNHEY and CDR2 SVGAGI. The CDR3 sequence: CASSYGQGVSNYGYTF. The DNA of the CDR3 is TGTGCCAGCAGTTACGGACAGGGGGTTTCGAACTATGGCTACACCTTC.

This clonotype has more than one count but fewer than ten. This rearrangement joins TRBV7-8 to TRBJ2-7, with 7 bases identical to TRBD2. CDR1 SGHVS and CDR2 FQNEAQ come from the germline V gene. The CDR3 is made up of 16 amino acids. V shed 2 bases, J shed 0 bases, and the junction held 7 bases outside the gene matches. CDR3 sequence reads: CASSLWGGTSSYEQYF. As DNA, the CDR3 is TGTGCCAGCAGCTTATGGGGGGGGACTTCCTCCTACGAGCAGTACTTC. Together with reference TRBV7-8 and TRBJ2-7, the CDR3 gives the full variable domain: GAGVSQSPRYKVAKRGQDVALRCDPISGHVSLFWYQQALGQGPEFLTYFQNEAQLDKSGLPSDRFFAERPEGSVSTLKIQRTQQEDSAVYLCASSLWGGTSSYEQYFGPGTRLTVT.

This clonotype has only a few counts. V and J are TRBV11-2 and TRBJ1-1, with D maybe TRBD1 (5 bases). The CDR3 has 15 residues. V was trimmed by 0 bases and J by 1 base, leaving 9 bases between them. Germline-derived CDR1 and CDR2 are SGHAT and FQNNGV. The CDR3 protein is CASSLEPGPNTEAFF. The CDR3, as DNA: TGTGCCAGCAGCTTAGAGCCAGGGCCGAACACTGAAGCTTTCTTT.

This sequence joins TRBV5-1 and TRBJ2-3, with a tentative D call TRBD2 (6 bases). The length of the CDR3 is 14 residues. Germline-derived CDR1 and CDR2 are SGHRS and YFSETQ. Trimming left V 4 bases short and J 4 bases short, with 13 bases between. CDR3 DNA sequence: TGCGCCAGCAGCCCACGTGCGGGGTCAGATACGCAGTATTTT. Protein product: CASSPRAGSDTQYF.

This clonotype has just a few counts. This chain joins TRBV5-1 and TRBJ2-1, with 10 positions matching TRBD2. This CDR3 has 15 residues. The ends lost 5 bases at V and 7 bases at J; junction bases unmatched: 9. In germline, CDR1 is SGHRS, CDR2 YFSETQ. CDR3 in amino acids: CASSQTSGKWNEQFF. CDR3 DNA sequence: TGCGCCAGCAGTCAAACTAGCGGGAAGTGGAATGAGCAGTTCTTC.

This chain joins TRBV12-5 and TRBJ2-1, with D unresolved. Germline CDR1 is LGHNT and CDR2 is FRNRAP. Deletions cut 6 bases from V and 2 bases from J, with 8 bases between. The CDR3 sequence is 13 residues long. The CDR3 DNA reads TGTGCTAGTGGGTTCAGTGCCTACAATGAGCAGTTCTTC. Protein sequence: CASGFSAYNEQFF.

This sequence joins TRBV11-2 and TRBJ2-3, with 7 bases identical to TRBD1. The CDR3 extends over 15 amino acids. In germline, CDR1 is SGHAT, CDR2 FQNNGV. The ends lost 5 bases at V and 10 bases at J; junction bases unmatched: 15. CDR3 sequence: CASSGTDSGQMAQYF. For the CDR3, the DNA is TGTGCCAGCAGCGGAACGGATTCGGGACAGATGGCGCAGTATTTT.

This chain links TRBV2 with TRBJ2-5; 9 nucleotides align to TRBD2. V gave up 5 bases and J gave up 3 bases; unmatched junction bases: 7. CDR1 and CDR2 (germline): SNHLY, FYNNEI. This CDR3 has 15 residues. The CDR3 loop reads CASSRRLAGKETQYF. CDR3 in DNA: TGTGCCAGCAGTCGAAGGCTAGCGGGGAAAGAGACCCAGTACTTC. The whole variable domain, remainder taken from reference TRBV2 and TRBJ2-5, is EPEVTQTPSHQVTQMGQEVILRCVPISNHLYFYWYRQILGQKVEFLVSFYNNEISEKSEIFDDQFSVERPDGSNFTLKIRSTKLEDSAMYFCASSRRLAGKETQYFGPGTRLLVL.

The V and J genes are TRBV15 and TRBJ2-2; the match to TRBD2 covers 7 bases. V shed 5 bases and J 6 bases; nucleotides not matched to a gene: 6. Per the germline V gene, CDR1 is LNHNV and CDR2 is YYDKDF (reference sequence). This CDR3 has 14 amino acids. The chain's CDR3 is CATSPGLYPGELFF. The CDR3 DNA reads as TGTGCCACCAGCCCGGGACTATACCCCGGGGAGCTGTTTTTT.

The chain has TRBV20-1 and TRBJ2-3, with D possibly matching TRBD2 (6 bases). CDR3 length equals 15 residues. The germline gives CDR1 DFQATT, CDR2 SNEGSKA (reference sequence). Between the trimmed V and J ends, which lost 0 bases and 4 bases, there was a span of 14 bases. The CDR3 coding sequence is TGCAGTGCTAGAGAACTAGCAAAAGGTGCAGATACGCAGTATTTT. It yields the protein CSARELAKGADTQYF.

Concerning this clonotype itself: A read error may be the cause here, since a much bigger clone is one base away. V gene TRBV7-2 combines with J gene TRBJ2-3, with D uncertain. Trimming pared 2 bases from V and 5 bases from J, leaving 11 bases between. This CDR3 comprises 14 residues. Per germline, CDR1 SGHTA and CDR2 FQGNSA. The CDR3: CASSLTIDEDTQYF. The CDR3 nucleotides read TGTGCCAGCAGCTTAACTATCGACGAAGATACGCAGTATTTT.

The genes are TRBV20-1 and TRBJ2-5; maybe TRBD2 (6 bases). The CDR3 is 13 amino acids. V was cut by 3 bases and J by 5 bases, with 13 bases left in between. The germline gives CDR1 DFQATT, CDR2 SNEGSKA (reference sequence). The DNA for the CDR3 is TGCAGTGCTAGGACGCCTGGGGGGGAGACCCAGTACTTC. Translated: CSARTPGGETQYF.

V gene TRBV20-1 combines with J gene TRBJ2-7; 7 nucleotides align to TRBD2. This CDR3 comprises 16 residues. V shed 1 base and J 2 bases; nucleotides not matched to a gene: 11. CDR1 DFQATT and CDR2 SNEGSKA come from the germline V gene (reference sequence). CDR3 nucleotide sequence: TGCAGTGCTAGAGGTCACCTCCTAGCGGCTCCCTACGAGCAGTACTTC. This codes for CSARGHLLAAPYEQYF.

This clonotype was seen a few times. The J gene is TRBJ2-3, the V gene TRBV3-1; 9 bases map to TRBD1. The CDR3 covers 17 residues. Germline CDR1 LGHDT, CDR2 YNNKEL (reference sequence). With 1 base clipped from V and 2 bases from J, the junction kept 7 bases outside the gene matches. CDR3 amino acids: CASSQAVGTGTTDTQYF. CDR3 nucleotide sequence: TGTGCCAGCAGCCAAGCAGTAGGGACAGGGACCACAGATACGCAGTATTTT.

This clonotype was counted only a few times. The chain recombines TRBV20-1 with TRBJ2-7; 11 positions agree with TRBD2. The CDR3 consists of 14 residues. V dropped 4 bases and J dropped 3; count of bases not matched to a gene: 5. Per the germline V gene, CDR1 is DFQATT and CDR2 is SNEGSKA (reference sequence). CDR3 protein: CSAKTSGSRYEQYF. The CDR3 DNA reads as TGCAGTGCTAAAACTAGCGGGAGTCGCTACGAGCAGTACTTC.

V and J are TRBV3-1 and TRBJ2-3; 9 bases align to TRBD1. Unmatched junction bases numbered 7, after V lost 4 bases and J lost 5 bases. Germline V CDR1 and CDR2: LGHDT, YNNKEL (reference sequence). CDR3 size: 15 residues. The CDR3 coding sequence is TGTGCCAGCAGCCCCCGGGACAGGGTAGGAGATACGCAGTATTTT. Its protein product is CASSPRDRVGDTQYF.

In DNA, the CDR3 is TGTGCCAGCTCACCACCTAAGGCGGGATCTAGCACAGATACGCAGTATTTT. It specifies CASSPPKAGSSTDTQYF. The chain has TRBV18 and TRBJ2-3; weak D call: TRBD2 (6 bases). The CDR3 sequence is 17 residues long. V lost 0 bases, J lost 0 bases, and 13 bases lay in between. Germline V gene sequence: CDR1 KGHSH, CDR2 LQKENI. Full variable domain (remainder filled in from reference TRBV18 and TRBJ2-3): NAGVMQNPRHLVRRRGQEARLRCSPMKGHSHVYWYRQLPEEGLKFMVYLQKENIIDESGMPKERFSAEFPKEGPSILRIQQVVRGDSAAYFCASSPPKAGSSTDTQYFGPGTRLTVL.

This clonotype was counted a few times. J is TRBJ1-6 and V is TRBV7-9, with 11 bases matching TRBD1. Per the germline V gene, CDR1 is SEHNR and CDR2 is FQNEAQ (reference sequence). The CDR3 consists of 17 residues. V dropped 3 bases and J dropped 9; count of bases not matched to a gene: 10. The DNA for the CDR3 is TGTGCCAGCAGCTTCGTTGGACAGGGGGCTTTCGGTTCACCCCTCCACTTT. Its protein product is CASSFVGQGAFGSPLHF.